This T cell receptor beta chain was recorded in a study of blood T cell repertoires in COVID-19. Study at large: Material from acute and convalescent COVID-19 was sourced from the United States, Italy and Spain. PBMCs, B-cell-depleted T cells, or T cells were the source of the cDNA or gDNA that made up the material.

Germline lookup yields CDR1 LNHDA and CDR2 SQIVND (reference sequence). CDR3 length: 19 residues. V lost 7 bases to trimming and J lost 5 bases; unmatched junction nucleotides: 21. Original handling: Researchers report that nucleated cell counts were estimated from reference gene primer amplification. Some clones are missing from TCRdb's copy, which holds only in-frame ones; the method was immunoSEQ multiplex PCR. V and J calls plus clone size are reproduced from that table; the DNA served to infer D and trimming. The table includes a few hundred thousand clones, around 84% detected once. The sequence was collected from a human donor in a cohort sampled during active COVID-19. The specimen was peripheral blood. This chain connects TRBV19 to TRBJ1-5; TRBD1 matches 9 bases. The CDR3 protein is CASMGTGSYPAQGDQPQHF. The CDR3 nucleotides are TGTGCCAGTATGGGGACAGGGAGTTACCCCGCGCAAGGCGATCAGCCCCAGCATTTT.